The 30 T cell receptor beta chains below were found in one sample sequenced in a study of T cells expressing NK-cell markers (dated by TCRdb to about 2020). The method behind the library was 5' RACE. Sequencing was performed on an Illumina HiSeq 2000. Based on TCRdb reprocessing of the reads, there is one entry per CDR3 protein sequence, and DNA is missing. The sample's table covers around 100,000 distinct CDR3 sequences. Together, the top ten hold less than 20% of the sample. The specimen sequenced was blood T cells: a sorted CD56 or NKG2C T cell subset, CD4+ or CD8+ T cells, or bulk PBMC T cells (not recorded which). The receptors here all came from a woman aged 18-70 years in good health.

The chain recombines TRBV4-1 with TRBJ2-1; as DNA is missing, the TRBD2 call by TCRdb cannot be tested. The CDR3 contains 16 residues. Germline V gives CDR1 MGHRA, CDR2 YSYEKL. CDR3: CASSQGDSGLYNEQFF.

The chain couples TRBV28 to TRBJ2-1; TCRdb calls TRBD1, which cannot be checked without DNA. The CDR3 covers 12 residues. The germline V gene has CDR1 MDHEN and CDR2 SYDVKM. The CDR3 here is CASRRDYNEQFF.

The chain couples TRBV11-2 to TRBJ2-3; absent DNA, TCRdb's TRBD2 call cannot be checked. Per the germline V gene, CDR1 is SGHAT and CDR2 is FQNNGV. The CDR3 spans 17 residues. This chain's CDR3 is CASSFLAGSASTDTQYF.

V is TRBV7-3 and J is TRBJ2-1. CDR1 is SGHTA and CDR2 is FQGTGA in the germline V gene. This CDR3 has 15 amino acids. CDR3: CASSSGVGSYNEQFF.

V usage is TRBV28 and J usage is TRBJ2-7; the TRBD2 assignment by TCRdb is unverifiable without DNA. Germline-derived CDR1 and CDR2 are MDHEN and SYDVKM. The CDR3 length is 14 residues. The CDR3: CASSPLAEVYEQYF.

The rearrangement links TRBV12-3 or TRBV12-4 to TRBJ2-3; TCRdb returns TRBD1, unconfirmable since there is no DNA. The CDR3 is 14 residues long. The CDR3 is CASSPPGPWDTQYF.

The chain couples TRBV7-9 to TRBJ2-2; TCRdb calls TRBD1, which cannot be checked without DNA. Germline CDR1 is SEHNR and CDR2 is FQNEAQ (reference sequence). The CDR3 contains 13 residues. This CDR3 is CASSAPRSGELFF.

The chain has TRBV27 and TRBJ2-3; TCRdb's D call, TRBD1, is unchecked because there is no DNA. CDR1 and CDR2 from the germline V gene are MNHEY and SMNVEV (reference sequence). This CDR3 region has 17 residues. CDR3 sequence reads: CASSLSVGVVGTDTQYF.

The rearrangement uses TRBV7-9 and TRBJ1-1; the TRBD1 assignment by TCRdb is unverifiable without DNA. The CDR3 runs 15 residues. The germline gives CDR1 SEHNR, CDR2 FQNEAQ (reference sequence). CDR3 in amino acids: CASSLGTGSDTEAFF.

V and J are TRBV6-1 and TRBJ2-1. Germline lookup yields CDR1 MNHNS and CDR2 SASEGT. This CDR3 has 16 amino acids. The CDR3 region is CASSPISNQAYNEQFF.

This chain uses TRBV6-2 or TRBV6-3 with TRBJ2-1; the TCRdb call, TRBD2, lacks DNA for checking. CDR3 length equals 15 residues. The germline V gene encodes CDR1 MNHEY and CDR2 SVGEGT. The CDR3 is CASRPGTSETNEQFF.

The chain is built from TRBV9 and TRBJ1-2. The CDR3 sequence is 12 residues long. The germline V gene has CDR1 SGDLS and CDR2 YYNGEE. CDR3: CASSPEGYGYTF.

The chain is built from TRBV29-1 and TRBJ2-1. Per the germline V gene, CDR1 is SQVTM and CDR2 is ANQGSEA. There are 14 residues in the CDR3. CDR3 region: CSADVRSSYNEQFF.

The rearrangement joins TRBV5-1 to TRBJ1-1. This CDR3 is 14 amino acids long. CDR1 and CDR2 (germline): SGHRS, YFSETQ. The CDR3 loop is CASSLEPANTEAFF. Full variable domain (remainder filled in from reference TRBV5-1 and TRBJ1-1): KAGVTQTPRYLIKTRGQQVTLSCSPISGHRSVSWYQQTPGQGLQFLFEYFSETQRNKGNFPGRFSGRQFSNSRSEMNVSTLELGDSALYLCASSLEPANTEAFFGQGTRLTVV.

V gene TRBV18 combines with J gene TRBJ2-3; lacking DNA, the TRBD2 call made by TCRdb goes unchecked. This CDR3 has 15 residues. Germline V gives CDR1 KGHSH, CDR2 LQKENI. The CDR3 sequence is CASSPGLAKTDTQYF.

The chain joins TRBV4-3 to TRBJ2-2; the D call of TRBD1 rests on TCRdb alone, since no DNA is present to check it. Germline assignment: CDR1 LGHNA and CDR2 YSLEER. The CDR3 loop spans 16 amino acids. This chain's CDR3 is CASSQGVRTATGELFF.

The rearrangement links TRBV4-3 to TRBJ2-1; TCRdb gives TRBD2 as the D gene, but with no DNA this cannot be confirmed. This CDR3 is 15 amino acids long. From germline, CDR1 is LGHNA and CDR2 YSLEER. The chain's CDR3 is CASSQEQQRYNEQFF.

The chain employs TRBV15 and TRBJ1-2; checking the TCRdb D call of TRBD1 is not possible without DNA. CDR3 length equals 15 residues. Germline V gene lookup returns CDR1 LNHNV and CDR2 YYDKDF (reference sequence). CDR3 protein: CATGDGSASNYGYTF.

The CDR3 sequence is CASSPGGRTTSYNEQFF. The V and J genes are TRBV13 and TRBJ2-1; TCRdb reports TRBD1, a call that lacks DNA to check it against. Germline-derived CDR1 and CDR2 are PRHDT and FYEKMQ (reference sequence). CDR3 length equals 17 residues.

V and J are TRBV20-1 and TRBJ2-2; TCRdb's D gene call, TRBD2, goes unchecked for lack of DNA. Per germline, CDR1 DFQATT and CDR2 SNEGSKA (reference sequence). This CDR3 comprises 16 residues. CDR3 residues: CSARAVEGGDTGELFF.

This rearrangement joins TRBV5-4 to TRBJ2-7; TCRdb's assignment of TRBD2 cannot be checked, as there is no DNA. Germline assignment: CDR1 SGHNT and CDR2 YYREEE (reference sequence). The CDR3 consists of 14 residues. The CDR3 loop is CASRVTSGSYEQYF.

The CDR3: CASSYDRSEAFF. This sequence joins TRBV5-4 and TRBJ1-1; TCRdb's assignment of TRBD1 cannot be checked, as there is no DNA. Germline V lookup: CDR1 SGHNT, CDR2 YYREEE (reference sequence). CDR3 length: 12 amino acids.

The chain uses TRBV20-1 and TRBJ2-1; TCRdb calls TRBD1, which cannot be checked without DNA. This CDR3 contains 18 residues. Germline CDR1 is DFQATT and CDR2 is SNEGSKA (reference sequence). CDR3 sequence: CSARTPLTGGRSYNEQFF.

The rearrangement links TRBV28 to TRBJ2-1; TCRdb calls TRBD1, which cannot be checked without DNA. CDR3 length equals 15 residues. Looked up from germline, CDR1 is MDHEN and CDR2 is SYDVKM. The CDR3: CASSLGRGPGDEQFF.

The chain has TRBV6-5 and TRBJ1-2; the D call of TRBD1 rests on TCRdb alone, since no DNA is present to check it. CDR1 is MNHEY and CDR2 is SVGAGI in the germline V gene. CDR3 size: 15 residues. The CDR3 here is CASSYSARHARGYTF.

This sequence joins TRBV28 and TRBJ2-5; with no DNA, the TCRdb D assignment of TRBD2 cannot be verified. Germline-derived CDR1 and CDR2 are MDHEN and SYDVKM. CDR3 length: 19 residues. The chain's CDR3 is CASSFLTTTSGSSKETQYF. The full variable domain, with the rest looked up from reference TRBV28 and TRBJ2-5, is DVKVTQSSRYLVKRTGEKVFLECVQDMDHENMFWYRQDPGLGLRLIYFSYDVKMKEKGDIPEGYSVSREKKERFSLILESASTNQTSMYLCASSFLTTTSGSSKETQYFGPGTRLLVL.

V is TRBV7-9 and J is TRBJ1-1; no DNA is available, so the TRBD1 call from TCRdb remains unchecked. CDR1 is SEHNR and CDR2 is FQNEAQ in the germline V gene (reference sequence). The CDR3 is 13 amino acids. The CDR3 reads CASSSTPQAEAFF.

V gene TRBV24-1 combines with J gene TRBJ2-1; checking the TCRdb D call of TRBD1 is not possible without DNA. In germline, CDR1 is KGHDR, CDR2 SFDVKD. CDR3 length equals 15 residues. CDR3 region: CATSEPGAHRYEQFF.

The rearrangement joins TRBV12-3 or TRBV12-4 to TRBJ1-1. The CDR3 loop spans 15 amino acids. CDR3 in amino acids: CASRPSESEDTEAFF.

The chain recombines TRBV9 with TRBJ2-1; TCRdb's D call, TRBD1, is unchecked because there is no DNA. This CDR3 is built from 16 residues. The V gene's germline CDR1 is SGDLS and CDR2 YYNGEE. CDR3 loop: CASSLELTGTNNEQFF.